This T cell receptor beta chain was identified in a study of a mutant IDH1 vaccine in newly diagnosed glioma. Turning to the study itself: The therapy given earlier, which was standard therapy, consisted of radiotherapy, temozolomide, or both, and most of the patients received both.

Time point noted: week 47, end of study. The investigators gave 300 ug of mutant IDH1 20-mer peptide in each vaccine dose, together with topical imiquimod. In weeks 1, 3, 5, 7, 11, 15, 19 and 23, patients were immunized, eight times in all. Diagnosis in the donors showed new WHO grade 3 or 4 astrocytomas that were IDH1-mutant and ATRX-lost. The assay was immunoSEQ multiplex PCR, and TCRdb's table has in-frame clones only and misses some. Among about 94,000 clones, nearly 90% were seen once, and the ten largest hold 0.6% to 0.95%. Trimming left V 2 bases short and J 7 bases short, with 20 bases between. The CDR3 is 17 residues long. CDR1 and CDR2 (germline): LNHNV, YYDKDF (reference sequence). As regards this clone: What it binds is unknown.

The material was PBMCs, obtained from a glioma patient whose treatment included an IDH1 peptide vaccine. This chain uses TRBV15 with TRBJ1-4; weak D call: TRBD1 (5 bases). The TCR comes from a woman in her forties or fifties with glioma. The CDR3 nucleotides are TGTGCCACCAGCAGACTCCCGGGACTCGCCGGGACTGAAAAACTGTTTTTT. It codes for CATSRLPGLAGTEKLFF.